The rows below give T cell receptor beta chains drawn from one sample of a study of blood T cell repertoires in COVID-19. Sequencing was performed with immunoSEQ multiplex PCR; in TCRdb, only in-frame clones are kept and a portion is missing. The table records 450,000 to 500,000 clones, 70% to 90% of them present only once. Input material: peripheral blood. These receptors were obtained from a human donor in a cohort sampled during active COVID-19. Each CDR3 is given with its conserved first and last residue. A D gene is named only where the DNA matches it firmly. Rows may omit the clone size; those that give it use once, few, many or a size class.

d_call,v_call,clone_size,j_call,cdr3_aa,cdr3_nt
.,TRBV30,.,TRBJ1-4,CAWSGVQGSEKLFF,TGTGCCTGGAGTGGGGTACAGGGTAGCGAAAAACTGTTTTTT
TRBD1,TRBV7-2,.,TRBJ2-1,CASSLASGGPYNEQFF,TGTGCCAGCAGCTTAGCATCAGGGGGCCCTTACAATGAGCAGTTCTTC
TRBD2,TRBV5-1,.,TRBJ2-1,CASSFLKSRAGDWDEQFF,TGCGCCAGCAGCTTCCTCAAGAGTCGGGCGGGAGATTGGGATGAGCAGTTCTTC
.,TRBV2,.,TRBJ1-5,CAIRQVFQNQPQHF,TGTGCCATTCGACAGGTTTTTCAAAATCAGCCCCAGCATTTT
.,TRBV29-1,few,TRBJ2-7,CSVATSRSYEQYF,TGCAGCGTGGCCACCTCCCGCTCCTACGAGCAGTACTTC
TRBD2,TRBV5-4,.,TRBJ2-1,CASSWPAGGRNEQFF,TGTGCCAGCAGCTGGCCGGCGGGAGGTAGGAATGAGCAGTTCTTC
.,TRBV7-2,few,TRBJ1-6,CASTRVSGSGNSPLHF,TGTGCCAGCACCCGCGTTTCGGGGTCGGGTAATTCACCCCTCCACTTT
.,TRBV14,.,TRBJ2-7,CATTKRANSYEQYF,TGTGCCACCACGAAGAGGGCAAACTCCTACGAGCAGTACTTC
TRBD1,TRBV5-1,once,TRBJ2-6,CASSLTDRGRERDGANVLTF,TGCGCCAGCAGCTTGACGGACAGGGGGCGCGAACGTGACGGGGCCAACGTCCTGACTTTC
TRBD1,TRBV7-8,.,TRBJ1-2,CASSTGGTVYGYTF,TGTGCCAGCTCGACGGGGGGGACAGTCTATGGCTACACCTTC
.,TRBV4-3,.,TRBJ1-2,CASSQDAGQNYGYTF,TGCGCCAGCAGCCAAGATGCCGGACAGAATTATGGCTACACCTTC
TRBD2,TRBV7-3,.,TRBJ2-5,CASSATSGSGGTQYF,TGTGCCAGCAGCGCCACGAGCGGGAGCGGTGGGACCCAGTACTTC
.,TRBV3-1/TRBV3-2,.,TRBJ1-1,CASSSWGTNTEAFF,TGTGCCAGCAGTTCTTGGGGCACGAACACTGAAGCTTTCTTT
TRBD2,TRBV30,.,TRBJ2-7,CAWSVRRGGSYEQYF,TGTGCCTGGAGTGTACGGCGCGGGGGCTCCTACGAGCAGTACTTC
TRBD1,TRBV9,once,TRBJ2-7,CANRDRVYEQYF,TGTGCCAACCGGGACAGGGTCTACGAGCAGTACTTC
TRBD1,TRBV7-9,.,TRBJ2-1,CASSLTLTGTGHNEQFF,TGTGCCAGCAGCCTGACACTTACCGGGACAGGGCACAATGAGCAGTTCTTC